One sample yielded the 10 T cell receptor beta chains listed below, sequenced in a study of T cells in Graves' hyperthyroidism and ophthalmopathy. RNA transcripts yielded amplified TCR beta CDR3 regions. RT-PCR in the first round (using the HTBI primer set) targeted the TCR CDR3. In TCRdb, the multiplex PCR reads were re-called with MiXCR into one record per CDR3 protein. The table has around 700,000 distinct CDR3 sequences, 15% to 20% seen once; the top ten hold 16%. The source material was blood. These receptors were taken from a woman in her 50s with Graves' hyperthyroidism that later progressed to Graves' ophthalmopathy.

This clonotype occurred many times. V and J are TRBV3-1 and TRBJ2-3; D not certain. V was cut by 0 bases and J by 2 bases, with 9 bases left in between. Germline V CDR1 and CDR2: LGHDT, YNNKEL (reference sequence). This CDR3 comprises 15 residues. CDR3 protein: CASSQDNFYTDTQYF. CDR3 bases: TGTGCCAGCAGCCAAGACAACTTCTACACAGATACGCAGTATTTT.

The rearrangement links TRBV7-9 to TRBJ2-1, with D unresolved. Per germline, CDR1 SEHNR and CDR2 FQNEAQ (reference sequence). The V end was cut by 6 bases, the J end by 9 bases, with 12 bases between. The CDR3 runs 12 residues. The CDR3 sequence: CASSSSPGEQFF. CDR3 bases: TGTGCCAGCAGTTCCTCACCGGGTGAGCAGTTCTTC.

Many counts were recorded for this clonotype. V is TRBV2 and J is TRBJ1-5, with TRBD1 identical over 7 bases. There are 15 residues in the CDR3. Trimming at V came to 1 base and at J to 7 bases, leaving 7 bases not matched to a gene. Germline V lookup: CDR1 SNHLY, CDR2 FYNNEI. The CDR3 region has the DNA TGTGCCAGCAGTGAAGGCAGGGGGTCGGACCAGCCCCAGCATTTT. Residues: CASSEGRGSDQPQHF. Using reference TRBV2 and TRBJ1-5 for the parts outside the CDR3, the full variable domain is EPEVTQTPSHQVTQMGQEVILRCVPISNHLYFYWYRQILGQKVEFLVSFYNNEISEKSEIFDDQFSVERPDGSNFTLKIRSTKLEDSAMYFCASSEGRGSDQPQHFGDGTRLSIL.

At least ten counts were recorded for this clonotype. V usage is TRBV12-3 or TRBV12-4 and J usage is TRBJ2-7, with 9 nucleotides matching TRBD1. The J segment lost 1 base and the V segment lost 6 bases, leaving 4 bases of the junction unmatched. The CDR3 extends over 14 amino acids. CDR3 DNA sequence: TGTGCCAGCAGAACCGGGACAGGGTCCTACGAGCAGTACTTC. Protein: CASRTGTGSYEQYF.

The chain uses TRBV5-5 and TRBJ1-5; unclear D gene. Trimming removed 4 bases at V and 2 bases at J, with 13 bases between. The germline gives CDR1 SGHKS, CDR2 YYEKEE (reference sequence). This CDR3 is 15 amino acids long. In DNA form, the CDR3 reads TGTGCCAGCAGCCTCGACCTCCCTGGCAATCAGCCCCAGCATTTT. Translated, it gives CASSLDLPGNQPQHF.

The sample holds many counts of this clonotype. The gene calls are TRBV11-2 and TRBJ2-1, with D possibly matching TRBD2 (6 bases). This CDR3 has 17 amino acids. Germline V gene lookup returns CDR1 SGHAT and CDR2 FQNNGV. Trimming took 0 bases from V and 4 from J, leaving 16 bases between them. CDR3 protein: CASSLDRGRTLYNEQFF. CDR3 DNA: TGTGCCAGCAGCTTAGATCGGGGGAGGACCCTTTACAATGAGCAGTTCTTC.

This clonotype has a count of ten or more. This chain connects TRBV6-1 to TRBJ2-5; TRBD1 aligns across 7 bases. V dropped 6 bases and J dropped 2; count of bases not matched to a gene: 12. This CDR3 comprises 16 residues. The germline CDR1 and CDR2 sequences are MNHNS and SASEGT. The CDR3 loop reads CASSRPGQAVQETQYF. The DNA for the CDR3 is TGTGCCAGCAGCCGACCAGGACAGGCAGTACAAGAGACCCAGTACTTC.

This clonotype was seen ten or more times. J is TRBJ2-7 and V is TRBV5-1; 14 bases agree with TRBD2. Germline V gene lookup returns CDR1 SGHRS and CDR2 YFSETQ. The CDR3 has 18 amino acids. J gave up 3 bases and V 4 bases, and 12 bases lay outside the gene matches. The DNA for the CDR3 is TGCGCCAGCAGCGCGGGACTAGCGGGGGAGCCTCCTATCTACGAGCAGTACTTC. Amino acids: CASSAGLAGEPPIYEQYF.

Ten or more counts support this clonotype. The rearrangement uses TRBV6-5 and TRBJ2-2; 7 positions agree with TRBD1. The CDR3 is 16 residues long. The J segment lost 5 bases and the V segment lost 2 bases, leaving 8 bases of the junction unmatched. CDR1 MNHEY and CDR2 SVGAGI come from the germline V gene. The CDR3 DNA sequence: TGTGCCAGCAGTTACCCAACAGGGGCAGGGACCGGGGAGCTGTTTTTT. Translation gives CASSYPTGAGTGELFF.

The chain carries TRBV12-3 or TRBV12-4 and TRBJ2-1; TRBD2 aligns across 9 bases. V dropped 6 bases and J dropped 4; count of bases not matched to a gene: 7. The CDR3 is made up of 15 amino acids. This chain's CDR3 is CASRTAGGPYNEQFF. The DNA of the CDR3 is TGTGCCAGCAGGACAGCGGGGGGCCCGTACAATGAGCAGTTCTTC.